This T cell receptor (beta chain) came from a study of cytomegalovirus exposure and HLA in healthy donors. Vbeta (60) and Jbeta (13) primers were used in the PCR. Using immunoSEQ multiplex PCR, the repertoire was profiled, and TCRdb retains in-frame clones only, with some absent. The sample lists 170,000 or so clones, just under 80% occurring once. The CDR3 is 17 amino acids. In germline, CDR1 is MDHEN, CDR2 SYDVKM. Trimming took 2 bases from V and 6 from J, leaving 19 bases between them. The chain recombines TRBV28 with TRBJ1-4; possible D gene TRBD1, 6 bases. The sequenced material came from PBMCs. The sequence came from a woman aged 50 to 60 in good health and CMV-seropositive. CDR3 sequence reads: CASSLRGRGQADEKLFF. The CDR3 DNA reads TGTGCCAGCAGTTTAAGGGGGAGGGGTCAAGCGGATGAAAAACTGTTTTTT.